The T cell receptor (beta chain) under discussion was sequenced for a study of cytomegalovirus exposure and HLA in healthy donors. Study-wide results and caveats: Rarity held for most TCR sequences, but there were some public TCRs that occurred in many donors.

Germline V CDR1 and CDR2: SGHRS, YFSETQ. V lost 6 bases and J lost 6, with 19 bases in between. The CDR3 is 15 residues long. Primers included in the PCR were 60 Vbeta and 13 Jbeta primers. Libraries were prepared by immunoSEQ multiplex PCR; TCRdb keeps only in-frame clonotypes and omits some of them. Among about 140,000 clones, 70% to 80% were seen once, and the ten largest hold 3% to 4%. Regarding this clone: Its antigen is still unknown.

Sequenced input: PBMCs. The TCR comes from a female donor in good health and CMV-seronegative. The chain has TRBV5-1 and TRBJ2-4, with TRBD1 as a possible D gene (6 bases). As DNA, the CDR3 is TGCGCCAGCACCAAGGACAGAGGTGATCGAAACATTCAGTACTTC. This encodes CASTKDRGDRNIQYF.